This TCR beta chain appears in the sequencing data of a study of chemoradiotherapy in HPV16-positive cancers. Across the study: Candidate HPV-specific T-cell clones and common TCR motifs came from functional assays in a couple of HPV16-positive patients. General study results and limits: For HPV16-positive patients, expanding HPV-responsive T cells associated with longer recurrence-free survival. HPV-specific T cells were functionally defined from only a couple of HPV16-positive patients.

The data were produced by immunoSEQ multiplex PCR, yet TCRdb's version contains in-frame clones alone and is incomplete. The sample lists roughly 34,000 clones, around 77% occurring once. As concerns this clone: Its target is unknown.

Germline assignment: CDR1 SGHRS and CDR2 YFSETQ. CDR3 length equals 14 residues. V dropped 0 bases and J dropped 7 bases, with 10 bases sitting between them. Sequencing was performed on blood, taken from a patient who underwent chemoradiotherapy. The source is a human donor with HPV-associated anogenital cancer. The gene calls are TRBV5-1 and TRBJ2-2; D ambiguous. The CDR3 sequence: CASSLGREFGELFF. The CDR3 region has the DNA TGCGCCAGCAGCTTGGGGCGAGAGTTCGGGGAGCTGTTTTTT.